This T cell receptor (beta chain) derives from a study of regulatory T cells in long-lasting Graves disease. The J segment lost 2 bases and the V segment lost 5 bases, leaving 2 bases of the junction unmatched. The CDR3 runs 14 residues. Germline CDR1 is SGHTA and CDR2 is FQGTGA. This clonotype came up many times. Its antigen is not known. General study findings and limits: Less diverse TCR repertoires were seen in persistent Graves' patients than in newly diagnosed ones.

Time point noted: newly diagnosed GD, antithyroid drugs for less than 3 months. PBMC-derived RNA was used for the TCR library. Library construction for TCR beta used iRepertoire HTBI primers and Arm-PCR of CDR3 regions. TCRdb redid the calling of the multiplex PCR reads with MiXCR, one entry per CDR3 protein. The table lists roughly 420,000 distinct CDR3 sequences, about a sixth of them singletons. Separately, the same data were catalogued under a study of T cells in Graves' hyperthyroidism and ophthalmopathy.

The source material was peripheral blood mononuclear cells (PBMCs), sampled at new diagnosis, from a patient treated with antithyroid drugs. This chain uses TRBV7-3 with TRBJ2-1; 8 bases agree with TRBD2. This clonotype originated in a young woman with Graves disease. The CDR3 DNA follows: TGTGCCAGCAGCGCGGGACTAGCCTACAATGAGCAGTTCTTC. This sequence encodes CASSAGLAYNEQFF.